This T cell receptor (beta chain) comes out of a study of T-cell memory formation after mild COVID-19. Study background: For the most part, TCR clusters were specific to one donor.

MiXCR was run by TCRdb on the 5' RACE reads, yielding one entry per CDR3 protein. The sample lists 210,000 or so distinct CDR3 sequences, 15% to 20% occurring once. This clonotype was detected a few times. What it recognizes is unknown. From germline, CDR1 is SEHNR and CDR2 FQNEAQ (reference sequence). CDR3 length: 15 residues. Between the trimmed V and J ends, which lost 6 bases and 0 bases, there was a span of 15 bases. The study, taken as a whole, reports: Within pre-infection memory, some responding clones were found, suggesting cross-reactive memory joined.

This TCR derives from an adult woman who had mild COVID-19 (a few samples of this study predate the infection). Cell type and time point are not known. The sequenced sample was PBMCs or a T cell subset sorted from them (not recorded which). The gene calls are TRBV7-9 and TRBJ2-7; D possibly corresponds to TRBD1 (6 bases). The CDR3 is CASRSRGGSSYEQYF. In DNA form, the CDR3 reads TGTGCCAGCAGGTCAAGAGGGGGTAGCTCCTACGAGCAGTACTTC.